This TCR beta chain was obtained from a study of monozygotic twins with inflammatory bowel disease. No DNA is given; TCRdb re-called the 5' RACE reads and lists each CDR3 protein once. This repertoire includes approximately 150,000 distinct CDR3 sequences. CDR1 is LNHNV and CDR2 is YYDKDF in the germline V gene (reference sequence). This CDR3 contains 16 residues. After skipping T cell sorting, the authors isolated total RNA from whole blood. The sequenced material came from blood. The clonotype originates from a human donor with ulcerative colitis or Crohn's disease, or a healthy co-twin of an affected twin (not recorded which). The rearrangement links TRBV15 to TRBJ2-1; TCRdb indicates TRBD2, and absent DNA this call remains unverified. The CDR3 sequence is CATSAGRLSSYNEQFF. The full variable domain, in which reference TRBV15 and TRBJ2-1 provide the parts outside the CDR3, is DAMVIQNPRYQVTQFGKPVTLSCSQTLNHNVMYWYQQKSSQAPKLLFHYYDKDFNNEADTPDNFQSRRPNTSFCFLDIRSPGLGDTAMYLCATSAGRLSSYNEQFFGPGTRLTVL.